What follows are 8 T cell receptor beta chains derived from one specimen sequenced in a study of blood T cell repertoires in COVID-19. Sequenced by immunoSEQ multiplex PCR; TCRdb stores in-frame clones only, minus some. Seen here are about 65,000 clones, roughly 71% observed once, and the top ten hold around 30%. The sequenced material came from peripheral blood. The receptors stem from a human donor in a cohort sampled during active COVID-19.

This chain connects TRBV5-1 to TRBJ2-2; D may be TRBD1 (5 bases). V was trimmed by 4 bases and J by 5 bases, leaving 12 bases between them. Germline V gene lookup returns CDR1 SGHRS and CDR2 YFSETQ. The CDR3 is 14 amino acids. The CDR3 nucleotides read TGCGCCAGCAGCGGAACAGGTCTGACCGGGGAGCTGTTTTTT. Its protein product is CASSGTGLTGELFF.

The chain carries TRBV5-1 and TRBJ2-2; 8 bases match TRBD1. CDR3 length: 15 residues. Germline V gene lookup returns CDR1 SGHRS and CDR2 YFSETQ. J was trimmed by 0 bases and V by 5 bases; bases with no gene match: 3. CDR3 amino acids: CASRAGGTNTGELFF. The CDR3 nucleotides are TGCGCCAGCAGGGCAGGGGGCACGAACACCGGGGAGCTGTTTTTT.

The chain combines TRBV10-3 with TRBJ2-6, with 9 bases aligning to TRBD1. V shed 5 bases and J 4 bases; nucleotides not matched to a gene: 6. The CDR3 covers 16 residues. Germline V gene sequence: CDR1 ENHRY, CDR2 SYGVKD. The CDR3 spells CAISPGTGTGANVLTF. The CDR3 DNA follows: TGTGCCATCAGTCCCGGGACAGGGACCGGGGCCAACGTCCTGACTTTC.

The genes are TRBV9 and TRBJ2-2, with 8 bases lining up with TRBD1. The CDR3 is 14 residues long. V trimming: 4 bases; J trimming: 6 bases; junction bases outside the gene matches: 5. Germline V gives CDR1 SGDLS, CDR2 YYNGEE. The CDR3 is CASSTQGASGELFF. In nucleotides, the CDR3 is TGTGCCAGCAGCACCCAGGGGGCGTCCGGGGAGCTGTTTTTT.

The chain joins TRBV5-6 to TRBJ2-7; TRBD1 matches at 8 bases. Looked up from germline, CDR1 is SGHDT and CDR2 is YYEEEE. The CDR3 covers 14 residues. V lost 2 bases, J lost 3 bases, and 4 bases stayed unmatched. The CDR3 DNA reads as TGTGCCAGCAGCTTTGACAGGGGTGGCTACGAGCAGTACTTC. Translating it yields CASSFDRGGYEQYF.

The rearrangement links TRBV5-1 to TRBJ1-1; no firm D call. Between the trimmed V and J ends, which lost 9 bases and 4 bases, there was a span of 16 bases. Germline V gene data show CDR1 as SGHRS and CDR2 as YFSETQ. This CDR3 contains 13 residues. The CDR3 DNA follows: TGCGCCACCAAGGAAGAGGAAGGCACTGAAGCTTTCTTT. Amino acid sequence: CATKEEEGTEAFF. The full variable domain, rest sourced from reference TRBV5-1 and TRBJ1-1, is KAGVTQTPRYLIKTRGQQVTLSCSPISGHRSVSWYQQTPGQGLQFLFEYFSETQRNKGNFPGRFSGRQFSNSRSEMNVSTLELGDSALYLCATKEEEGTEAFFGQGTRLTVV.

This clone appeared many times. V usage is TRBV7-2 and J usage is TRBJ1-1; D is uncertain. Germline V CDR1 and CDR2: SGHTA, FQGNSA. V lost 3 bases and J 7 bases, leaving 6 bases between the germline ends. This CDR3 has 11 residues. The DNA of the CDR3 is TGTGCCAGCAGCTTTGGGCGTGAAGCTTTCTTT. Residues: CASSFGREAFF.

This chain joins TRBV5-6 and TRBJ2-7; 8 nucleotides agree with TRBD2. The germline V gene encodes CDR1 SGHDT and CDR2 YYEEEE. The CDR3 contains 12 residues. CDR3 amino acids: CAQRGSSYEQYF. For the CDR3, the DNA is TGTGCTCAGCGGGGGAGCTCCTACGAGCAGTACTTC.